This T cell receptor (beta chain) comes out of a study of blood T cell repertoires in COVID-19. Study overall: Some COVID-19 samples were acute and others convalescent; all came from the United States, Italy and Spain. PBMCs, B-cell-depleted T cells, or T cells were the source of the cDNA or gDNA that made up the material.

In the source study's methods: Nucleated cell number was recorded as an estimate derived from reference gene primer amplification. Data came from immunoSEQ multiplex PCR; TCRdb stores just in-frame clones and leaves some out. The DNA was the basis for D and trimming; V, J and clone size are from that table. The sample carries about 73,000 clones, 82% recorded once. The CDR3 consists of 15 residues. With 2 bases clipped from V and 3 bases from J, the junction kept 7 bases outside the gene matches. CDR1 is SGHRS and CDR2 is YFSETQ in the germline V gene. This clone is a singleton in its sample. The source of this sequence is a woman in her sixties with acute or convalescent COVID-19. Specimen: peripheral blood. The chain combines TRBV5-1 with TRBJ2-7; the match to TRBD1 covers 8 bases. CDR3 loop: CASSFGNTGGYEQYF. The CDR3 coding sequence is TGCGCCAGCAGCTTCGGAAACACAGGGGGCTACGAGCAGTACTTC.